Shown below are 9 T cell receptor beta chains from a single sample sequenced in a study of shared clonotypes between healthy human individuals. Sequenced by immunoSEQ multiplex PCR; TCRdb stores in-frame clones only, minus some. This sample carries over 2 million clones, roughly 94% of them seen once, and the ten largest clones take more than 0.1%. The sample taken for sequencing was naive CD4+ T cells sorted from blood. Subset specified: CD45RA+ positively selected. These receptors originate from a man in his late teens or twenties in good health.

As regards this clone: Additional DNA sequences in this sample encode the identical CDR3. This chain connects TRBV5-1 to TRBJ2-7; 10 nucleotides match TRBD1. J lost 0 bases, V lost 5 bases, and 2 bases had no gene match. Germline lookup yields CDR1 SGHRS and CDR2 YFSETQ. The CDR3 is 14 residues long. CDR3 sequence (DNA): TGCGCCAGCAGGCGGACAGGGGGCTCCTACGAGCAGTACTTC. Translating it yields CASRRTGGSYEQYF.

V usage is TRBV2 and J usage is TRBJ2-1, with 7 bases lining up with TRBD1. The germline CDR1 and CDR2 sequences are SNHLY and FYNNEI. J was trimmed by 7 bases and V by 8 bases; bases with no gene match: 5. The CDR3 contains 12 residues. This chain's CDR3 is CASGLTGNEQFF. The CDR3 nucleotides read TGTGCCAGCGGATTGACAGGGAATGAGCAGTTCTTC.

Written as DNA, the CDR3 is TGTGCCAGCAAATTTCAGGGTGGAGACTATGGCTACACCTTC. Amino acid sequence: CASKFQGGDYGYTF. The rearrangement joins TRBV6-1 to TRBJ1-2; D may be TRBD1 (5 bases). V was trimmed by 7 bases and J by 3 bases, leaving 15 bases between them. Looked up from germline, CDR1 is MNHNS and CDR2 is SASEGT. This CDR3 has 14 residues.

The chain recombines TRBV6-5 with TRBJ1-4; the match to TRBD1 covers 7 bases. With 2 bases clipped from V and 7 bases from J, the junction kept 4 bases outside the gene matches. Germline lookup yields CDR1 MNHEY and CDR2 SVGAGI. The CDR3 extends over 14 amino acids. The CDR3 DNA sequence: TGTGCCAGCAGTTACACCACAGGGGTTGAAAAACTGTTTTTT. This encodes CASSYTTGVEKLFF.

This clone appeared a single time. DNA for the CDR3: TGTGCCAGCACCTCCGGGACAGGGAGGGGATCACCCCTCCACTTT. This sequence encodes CASTSGTGRGSPLHF. The V gene is TRBV7-9, the J gene TRBJ1-6, with TRBD1 matching over 9 bases. Losses at the gene ends were 7 bases for V and 10 bases for J; bases not matched to a gene: 11. The CDR3 has 15 residues. Germline CDR1 reads SEHNR; CDR2 reads FQNEAQ (reference sequence).

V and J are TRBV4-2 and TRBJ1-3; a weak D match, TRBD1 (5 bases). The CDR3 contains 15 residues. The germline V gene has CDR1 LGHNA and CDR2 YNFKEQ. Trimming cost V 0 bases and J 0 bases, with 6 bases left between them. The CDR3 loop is CASSQEGRSGNTIYF. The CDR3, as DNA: TGTGCCAGCAGCCAAGAGGGACGCTCTGGAAACACCATATATTTT.

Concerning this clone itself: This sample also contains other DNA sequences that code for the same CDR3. CDR3 loop: CASSQGGGQETQYF. CDR3 DNA: TGCGCCAGCAGCCAAGGGGGAGGCCAAGAGACCCAGTACTTC. J is TRBJ2-5 and V is TRBV4-3; tentative D call: TRBD2 (6 bases). The V end lost 1 base, the J end lost 1 base, and 7 bases lay between the germline ends. Germline lookup yields CDR1 LGHNA and CDR2 YSLEER. This CDR3 contains 14 residues.

The CDR3 reads CASSLLNAEAFF. CDR3 bases: TGTGCCAGCAGCTTGCTCAACGCTGAAGCTTTCTTT. V and J are TRBV7-6 and TRBJ1-1; no firm D call. The CDR3 covers 12 residues. Per the germline V gene, CDR1 is SGHVS and CDR2 is FNYEAQ. V dropped 3 bases and J dropped 6 bases, with 8 bases sitting between them.

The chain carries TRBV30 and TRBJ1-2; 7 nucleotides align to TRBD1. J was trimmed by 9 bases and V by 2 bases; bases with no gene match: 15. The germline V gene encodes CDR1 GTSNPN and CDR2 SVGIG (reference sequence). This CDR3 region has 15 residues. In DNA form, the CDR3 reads TGTGCCTGGAGTCCTTTGGGACAGAAGCACACAAGCTACACCTTC. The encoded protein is CAWSPLGQKHTSYTF.